The 9 T cell receptor beta chains reported below all come from one sample, sequenced in a study of OX40 agonist ivuxolimab in advanced cancers. Sequencing used immunoSEQ multiplex PCR; TCRdb keeps in-frame clones, though not all of them. The data show approximately 26,000 clones, with more than 75% seen just once and roughly 24% held by the top ten. Sequencing used CD4+ or CD8+ T cells sorted from blood, obtained in a trial of the OX40 agonist ivuxolimab. All receptors come from an adult with an advanced solid tumor such as melanoma, head and neck, liver or kidney cancer.

By frequency in the sample, this clone is medium-sized (0.01 to 0.1%). This chain joins TRBV10-2 and TRBJ2-7, with 7 positions matching TRBD1. There are 13 residues in the CDR3. Unmatched junction bases numbered 9, after V lost 7 bases and J lost 6 bases. CDR1 is WSHSY and CDR2 is SAAADI in the germline V gene. The CDR3 region has the DNA TGCGCCAGCAAGAACCCACAGGGGAGCGAGCAGTACTTC. Protein product: CASKNPQGSEQYF.

The sample holds one count of this clone. This sequence joins TRBV7-9 and TRBJ2-1; 13 bases line up with TRBD2. V lost 5 bases and J lost 6; bases outside the gene matches: 10. Per the germline V gene, CDR1 is SEHNR and CDR2 is FQNEAQ (reference sequence). This CDR3 is 17 amino acids long. This CDR3 is CASSLPGLAGPFNEQFF. In DNA, the CDR3 is TGTGCCAGCAGCCTACCGGGACTAGCGGGACCCTTCAATGAGCAGTTCTTC.

This clone was recorded once. The chain is built from TRBV7-2 and TRBJ2-7; D remains unclear. CDR1 and CDR2 (germline): SGHTA, FQGNSA. V was pared by 2 bases and J by 0 bases, with 17 bases between. The CDR3 length is 17 residues. The CDR3 DNA follows: TGTGCCAGCAGCTTATTCTCACGACGGATGAGCTCCTACGAGCAGTACTTC. Protein: CASSLFSRRMSSYEQYF.

This clone was observed once. The genes are TRBV11-2 and TRBJ2-7; 7 bases fit TRBD2. Per the germline V gene, CDR1 is SGHAT and CDR2 is FQNNGV. The CDR3 has 19 residues. Trimming took 5 bases from V and 6 from J; bases not matched to a gene: 25. The DNA for the CDR3 is TGTGCCAGCAGCCACCCAGGGAGCGGGATATTCCCCCAGGCGCGCGAGCAGTACTTC. Its protein product is CASSHPGSGIFPQAREQYF.

CDR3 loop: CASNLAGLANEQYF. The CDR3 DNA reads TGTGCCAGCAATTTAGCGGGACTAGCCAACGAGCAGTACTTC. The genes are TRBV6-6 and TRBJ2-7; 9 bases map to TRBD2. Germline V gives CDR1 MNHNY, CDR2 SVGAGI (reference sequence). The CDR3 is 14 amino acids. Trimming cost V 7 bases and J 5 bases; bases outside gene matches: 9.

For the CDR3, the DNA is TGTGCCAGCTCCAGCGTCTTTGTTCCGGGCTACACCTTC. It yields the protein CASSSVFVPGYTF. V is TRBV19 and J is TRBJ1-2; no reliable D call. The CDR3 runs to 13 residues. V lost 9 bases, J lost 8 bases, and 19 bases lay in between. Germline V gene sequence: CDR1 LNHDA, CDR2 SQIVND (reference sequence).

The rearrangement uses TRBV7-9 and TRBJ1-2, with 9 bases identical to TRBD1. The CDR3 is 14 residues long. The germline gives CDR1 SEHNR, CDR2 FQNEAQ (reference sequence). Trimming took 5 bases from V and 6 from J; bases not matched to a gene: 7. The CDR3 DNA is TGTGCCAGCAGCCCATGGACAGGGGTCGATGGCTACACCTTC. Its protein is CASSPWTGVDGYTF. Full variable domain (outside the CDR3, taken from reference TRBV7-9 and TRBJ1-2): DTGVSQNPRHKITKRGQNVTFRCDPISEHNRLYWYRQTLGQGPEFLTYFQNEAQLEKSRLLSDRFSAERPKGSFSTLEIQRTEQGDSAMYLCASSPWTGVDGYTFGSGTRLTVV.

This rearrangement joins TRBV19 to TRBJ2-1; D call uncertain. Germline-derived CDR1 and CDR2 are LNHDA and SQIVND (reference sequence). The CDR3 consists of 11 residues. V shed 8 bases and J shed 6 bases, with 8 bases lying between them. The CDR3 reads CASSFINEQFF. The CDR3, as DNA: TGTGCCAGTTCCTTCATCAATGAGCAGTTCTTC. The full variable domain, completed using reference TRBV19 and TRBJ2-1, is DGGITQSPKYLFRKEGQNVTLSCEQNLNHDAMYWYRQDPGQGLRLIYYSQIVNDFQKGDIAEGYSVSREKKESFPLTVTSAQKNPTAFYLCASSFINEQFFGPGTRLTVL.

The chain carries TRBV5-1 and TRBJ2-1; no definite D call. Looked up from germline, CDR1 is SGHRS and CDR2 is YFSETQ. The CDR3 runs to 15 residues. V was shortened by 5 bases and J by 0 bases, with 12 bases between the two germline ends. The CDR3 protein is CASSWTLSSYNEQFF. Written as DNA, the CDR3 is TGCGCCAGCAGTTGGACCCTTAGCTCCTACAATGAGCAGTTCTTC.